The sample holds many counts of the clone carrying this TCR beta chain. This record comes from a study of early T cells in non-severe SARS-CoV-2 infection. Background on the study: Sequencing was performed on bulk RNA from unsorted whole blood, leaving chains unpaired.

In the library, individual cDNA molecules carried attached unique molecular identifiers. MiXCR, applied by TCRdb to the 5' RACE reads, yields one record per CDR3 protein. The sample has about 25,000 distinct CDR3 sequences, around 5.8% seen once; the top ten hold 2% to 2.5%. CDR1 SEHNR and CDR2 FQNEAQ come from the germline V gene (reference sequence). This CDR3 has 15 amino acids. V lost 0 bases and J 7 bases, leaving 12 bases between the germline ends. The sample comprised whole blood. This TCR was recovered from an adult who was a healthcare worker with PCR-confirmed SARS-CoV-2 infection or an uninfected control (not recorded which). The V and J genes are TRBV7-9 and TRBJ1-4; weak D call: TRBD1 (5 bases). The CDR3 DNA reads TGTGCCAGCAGCTTAGCACAAGGCGGGGGTGAAAAACTGTTTTTT. It translates to CASSLAQGGGEKLFF. The full variable domain, in which reference TRBV7-9 and TRBJ1-4 provide the parts outside the CDR3, is DTGVSQNPRHKITKRGQNVTFRCDPISEHNRLYWYRQTLGQGPEFLTYFQNEAQLEKSRLLSDRFSAERPKGSFSTLEIQRTEQGDSAMYLCASSLAQGGGEKLFFGSGTQLSVL.